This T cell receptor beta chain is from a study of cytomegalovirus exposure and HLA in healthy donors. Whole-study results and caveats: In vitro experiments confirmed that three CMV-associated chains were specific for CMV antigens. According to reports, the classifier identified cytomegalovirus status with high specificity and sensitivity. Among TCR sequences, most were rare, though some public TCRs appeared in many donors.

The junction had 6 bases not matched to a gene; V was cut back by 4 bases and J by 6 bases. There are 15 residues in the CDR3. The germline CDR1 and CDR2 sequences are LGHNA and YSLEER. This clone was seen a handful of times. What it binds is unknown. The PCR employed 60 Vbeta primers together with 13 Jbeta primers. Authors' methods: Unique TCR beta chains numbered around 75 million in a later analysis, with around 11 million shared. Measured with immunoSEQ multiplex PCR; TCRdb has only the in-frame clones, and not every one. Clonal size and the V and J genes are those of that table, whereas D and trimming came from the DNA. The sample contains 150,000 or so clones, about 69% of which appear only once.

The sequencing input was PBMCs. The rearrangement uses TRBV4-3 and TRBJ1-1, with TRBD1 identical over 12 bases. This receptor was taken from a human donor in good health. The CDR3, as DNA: TGCGCCAGCAGCCCGGGACAGGGGGCTCCTTCTGAAGCTTTCTTT. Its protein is CASSPGQGAPSEAFF.